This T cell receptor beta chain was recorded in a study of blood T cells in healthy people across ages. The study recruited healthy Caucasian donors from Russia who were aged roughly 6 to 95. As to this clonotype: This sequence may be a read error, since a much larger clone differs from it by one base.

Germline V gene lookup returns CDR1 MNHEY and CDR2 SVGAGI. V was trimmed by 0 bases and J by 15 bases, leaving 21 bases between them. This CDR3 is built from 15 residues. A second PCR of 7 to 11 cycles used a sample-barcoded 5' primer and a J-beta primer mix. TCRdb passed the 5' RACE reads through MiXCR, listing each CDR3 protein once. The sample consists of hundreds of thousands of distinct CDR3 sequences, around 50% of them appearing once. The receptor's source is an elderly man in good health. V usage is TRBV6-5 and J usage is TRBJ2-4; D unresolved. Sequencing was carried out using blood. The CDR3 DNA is TGTGCCAGCAGTTACTCGATGGACGCTCAAGAGACCCGGTACTTC. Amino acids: CASSYSMDAQETRYF.